Below, one T cell receptor (beta chain) is given with its context. Its antigen is currently unknown. This sample stems from a study of response to subunit inactivated influenza vaccine. TCRdb analysed the RT-PCR reads with MiXCR anew, one entry per CDR3 protein. The sample contains 650,000 to 800,000 distinct CDR3 sequences, over 11% of which appear only once. The CDR3 length is 14 residues. Trimming stripped 3 bases from V and 3 bases from J, with 12 bases between. Looked up from germline, CDR1 is SEHNR and CDR2 is FQNEAQ (reference sequence). Study observations and caveats: Few new T cells, the authors suggested, are recruited by each seasonal influenza vaccination.

Sequenced here: PBMCs from blood, sampled around 15 days before vaccination. This sequence originates from a man over 45 who received an inactivated influenza vaccine. This chain uses TRBV7-9 with TRBJ2-7; D is perhaps TRBD2 (6 bases). The CDR3 DNA reads as TGTGCCAGCAGCTTCGAACTAGCAGTCTACGAGCAGTACTTC. This sequence encodes CASSFELAVYEQYF.